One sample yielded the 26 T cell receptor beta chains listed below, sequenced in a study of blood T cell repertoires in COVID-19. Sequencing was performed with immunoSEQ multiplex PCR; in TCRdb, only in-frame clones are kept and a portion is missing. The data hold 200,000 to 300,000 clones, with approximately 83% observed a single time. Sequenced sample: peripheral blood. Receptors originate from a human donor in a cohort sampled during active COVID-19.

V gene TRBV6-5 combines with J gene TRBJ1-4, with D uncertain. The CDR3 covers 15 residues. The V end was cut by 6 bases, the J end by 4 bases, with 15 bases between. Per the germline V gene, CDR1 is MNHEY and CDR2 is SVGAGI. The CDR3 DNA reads TGTGCCAGCAGGGACCCGGGATCGGGTAATGAAAAACTGTTTTTT. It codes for CASRDPGSGNEKLFF.

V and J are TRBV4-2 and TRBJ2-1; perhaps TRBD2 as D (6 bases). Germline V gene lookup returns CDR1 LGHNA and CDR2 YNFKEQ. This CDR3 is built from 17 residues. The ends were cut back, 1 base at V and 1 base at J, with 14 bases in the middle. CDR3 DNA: TGTGCCAGCAGCCAAGTCGGAACTAGCAGGTCCTACAATGAGCAGTTCTTC. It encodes CASSQVGTSRSYNEQFF.

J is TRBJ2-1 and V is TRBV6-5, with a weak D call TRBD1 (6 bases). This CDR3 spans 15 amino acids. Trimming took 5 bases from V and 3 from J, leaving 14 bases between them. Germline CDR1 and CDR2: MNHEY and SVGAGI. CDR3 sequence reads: CASSRVQGYYNEQFF. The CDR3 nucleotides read TGTGCCAGCAGTCGAGTACAGGGTTACTACAATGAGCAGTTCTTC.

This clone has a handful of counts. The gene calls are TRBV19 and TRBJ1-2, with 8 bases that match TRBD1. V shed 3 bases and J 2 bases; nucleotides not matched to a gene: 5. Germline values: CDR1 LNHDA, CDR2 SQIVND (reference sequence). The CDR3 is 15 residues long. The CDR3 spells CASSIGRGLNYGYTF. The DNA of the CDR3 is TGTGCCAGTAGTATTGGCAGGGGGCTCAACTATGGCTACACCTTC. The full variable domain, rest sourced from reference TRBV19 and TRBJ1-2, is DGGITQSPKYLFRKEGQNVTLSCEQNLNHDAMYWYRQDPGQGLRLIYYSQIVNDFQKGDIAEGYSVSREKKESFPLTVTSAQKNPTAFYLCASSIGRGLNYGYTFGSGTRLTVV.

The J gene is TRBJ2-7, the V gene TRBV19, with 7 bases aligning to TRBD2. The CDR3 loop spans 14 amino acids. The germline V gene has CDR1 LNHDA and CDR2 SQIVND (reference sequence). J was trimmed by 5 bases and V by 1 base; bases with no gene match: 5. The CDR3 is CASSIGTRPHEQYF. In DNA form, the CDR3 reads TGTGCCAGTAGTATAGGGACTAGGCCCCACGAGCAGTACTTC.

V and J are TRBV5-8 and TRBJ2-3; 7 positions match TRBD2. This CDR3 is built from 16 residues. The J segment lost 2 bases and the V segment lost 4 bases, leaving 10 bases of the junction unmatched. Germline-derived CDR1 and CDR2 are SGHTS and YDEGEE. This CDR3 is CASSPSLAVFTDTQYF. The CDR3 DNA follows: TGTGCCAGCAGCCCCAGCCTAGCGGTGTTCACAGATACGCAGTATTTT.

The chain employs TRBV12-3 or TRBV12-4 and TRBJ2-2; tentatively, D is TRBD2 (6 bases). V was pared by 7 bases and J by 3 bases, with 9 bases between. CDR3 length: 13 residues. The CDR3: CASKGLHTGELFF. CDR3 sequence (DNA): TGTGCCAGCAAGGGACTTCACACCGGGGAGCTGTTTTTT.

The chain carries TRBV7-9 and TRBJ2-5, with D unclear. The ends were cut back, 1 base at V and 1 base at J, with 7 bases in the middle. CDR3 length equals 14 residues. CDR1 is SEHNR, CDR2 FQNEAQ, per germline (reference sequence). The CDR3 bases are TGTGCCAGCAGCTTAGTATCTACCCAAGAGACCCAGTACTTC. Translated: CASSLVSTQETQYF. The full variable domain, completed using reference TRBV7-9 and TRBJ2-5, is DTGVSQNPRHKITKRGQNVTFRCDPISEHNRLYWYRQTLGQGPEFLTYFQNEAQLEKSRLLSDRFSAERPKGSFSTLEIQRTEQGDSAMYLCASSLVSTQETQYFGPGTRLLVL.

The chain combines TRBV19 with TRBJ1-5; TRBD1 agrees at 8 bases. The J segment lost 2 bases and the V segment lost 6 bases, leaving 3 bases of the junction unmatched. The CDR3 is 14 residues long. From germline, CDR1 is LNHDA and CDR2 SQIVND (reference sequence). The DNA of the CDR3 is TGTGCCAGTAGACAGGGGGTGGGCAATCAGCCCCAGCATTTT. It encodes CASRQGVGNQPQHF.

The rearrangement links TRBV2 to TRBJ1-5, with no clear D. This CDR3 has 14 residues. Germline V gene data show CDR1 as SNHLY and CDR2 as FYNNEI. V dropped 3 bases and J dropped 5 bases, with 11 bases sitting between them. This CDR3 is CASSEVGGYQPQHF. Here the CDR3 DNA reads TGTGCCAGCAGTGAGGTTGGAGGGTATCAGCCCCAGCATTTT.

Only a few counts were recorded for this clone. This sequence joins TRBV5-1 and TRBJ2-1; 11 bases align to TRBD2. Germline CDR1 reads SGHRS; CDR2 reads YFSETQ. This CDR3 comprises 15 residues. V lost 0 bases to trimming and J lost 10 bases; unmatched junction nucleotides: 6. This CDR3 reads CASSLAASGGKEQFF. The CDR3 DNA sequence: TGCGCCAGCAGCTTGGCAGCTAGCGGGGGGAAGGAGCAGTTCTTC.

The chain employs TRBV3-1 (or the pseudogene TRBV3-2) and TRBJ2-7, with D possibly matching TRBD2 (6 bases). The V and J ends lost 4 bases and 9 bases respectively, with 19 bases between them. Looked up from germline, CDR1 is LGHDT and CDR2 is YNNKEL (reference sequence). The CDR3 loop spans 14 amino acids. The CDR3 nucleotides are TGTGCCAGCAGCCCCACCGGGACTGCGGAATCGCAGTACTTC. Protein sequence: CASSPTGTAESQYF.

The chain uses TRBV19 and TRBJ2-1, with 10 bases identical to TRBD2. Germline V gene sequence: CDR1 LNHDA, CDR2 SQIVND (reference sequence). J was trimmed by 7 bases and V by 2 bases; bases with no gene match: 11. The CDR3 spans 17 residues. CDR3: CASSITTSGGALNEQFF. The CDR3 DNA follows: TGTGCCAGTAGTATAACGACCAGCGGGGGGGCCTTGAATGAGCAGTTCTTC.

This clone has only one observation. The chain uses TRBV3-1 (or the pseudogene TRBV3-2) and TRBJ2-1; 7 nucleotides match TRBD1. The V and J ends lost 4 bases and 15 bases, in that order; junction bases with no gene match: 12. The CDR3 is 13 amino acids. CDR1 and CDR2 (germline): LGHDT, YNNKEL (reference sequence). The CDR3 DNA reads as TGTGCCAGCAGCCTCTACTCAGGGGGTTATACGTTCTTC. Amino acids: CASSLYSGGYTFF.

In DNA, the CDR3 is TGTGCCAGTAGCTCCGACCAGGAGGGGTATGGCTACACCTTC. Residues: CASSSDQEGYGYTF. The V and J genes are TRBV19 and TRBJ1-2, with D possibly matching TRBD1 (5 bases). This CDR3 has 14 amino acids. Germline-derived CDR1 and CDR2 are LNHDA and SQIVND (reference sequence). V lost 6 bases and J lost 5, with 16 bases in between.

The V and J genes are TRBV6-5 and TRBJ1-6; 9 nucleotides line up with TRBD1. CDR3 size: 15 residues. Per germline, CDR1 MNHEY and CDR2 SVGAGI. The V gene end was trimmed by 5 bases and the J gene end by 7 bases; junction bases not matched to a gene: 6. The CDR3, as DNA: TGTGCCAGCAGTCTATCCGGGACAGGGAATTCACCCCTCCACTTT. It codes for CASSLSGTGNSPLHF.

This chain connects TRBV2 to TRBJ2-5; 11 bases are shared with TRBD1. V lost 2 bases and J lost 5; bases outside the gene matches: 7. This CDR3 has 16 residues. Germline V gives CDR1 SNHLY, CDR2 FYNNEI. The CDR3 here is CASSELRTGGRETQYF. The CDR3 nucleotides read TGTGCCAGCAGTGAATTAAGGACAGGGGGCCGGGAGACCCAGTACTTC. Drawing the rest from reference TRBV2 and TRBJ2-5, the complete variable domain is EPEVTQTPSHQVTQMGQEVILRCVPISNHLYFYWYRQILGQKVEFLVSFYNNEISEKSEIFDDQFSVERPDGSNFTLKIRSTKLEDSAMYFCASSELRTGGRETQYFGPGTRLLVL.

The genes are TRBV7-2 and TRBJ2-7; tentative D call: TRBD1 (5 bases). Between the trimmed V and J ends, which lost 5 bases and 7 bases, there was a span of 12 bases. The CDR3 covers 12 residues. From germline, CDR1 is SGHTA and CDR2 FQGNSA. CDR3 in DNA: TGTGCCAGCAGCCCGTCGAACAGGGAGCAGTACTTC. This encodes CASSPSNREQYF.

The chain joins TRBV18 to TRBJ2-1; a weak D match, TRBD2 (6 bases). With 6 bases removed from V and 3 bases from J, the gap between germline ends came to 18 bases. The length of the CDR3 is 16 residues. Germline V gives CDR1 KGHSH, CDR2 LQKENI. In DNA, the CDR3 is TGTGCCAGCTCCCGGGAGAGGGAGGTTGGCTACAATGAGCAGTTCTTC. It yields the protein CASSREREVGYNEQFF. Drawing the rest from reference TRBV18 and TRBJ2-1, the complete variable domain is NAGVMQNPRHLVRRRGQEARLRCSPMKGHSHVYWYRQLPEEGLKFMVYLQKENIIDESGMPKERFSAEFPKEGPSILRIQQVVRGDSAAYFCASSREREVGYNEQFFGPGTRLTVL.

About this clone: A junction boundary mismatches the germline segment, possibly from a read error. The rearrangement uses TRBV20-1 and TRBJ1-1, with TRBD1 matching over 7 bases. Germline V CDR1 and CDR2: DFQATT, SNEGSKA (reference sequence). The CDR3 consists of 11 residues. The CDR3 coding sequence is TGTTCGACAGGGTTGGGCACTGAAGCTTTCTTT. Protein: CSTGLGTEAFF.

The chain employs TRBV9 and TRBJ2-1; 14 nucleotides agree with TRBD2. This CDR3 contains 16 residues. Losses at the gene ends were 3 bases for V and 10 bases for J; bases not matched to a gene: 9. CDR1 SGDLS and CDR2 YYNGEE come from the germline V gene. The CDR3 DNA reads TGTGCCAGCAGCGAGACTAGCGGGGGGGCTGTTGGCGAGCAGTTCTTC. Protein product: CASSETSGGAVGEQFF.

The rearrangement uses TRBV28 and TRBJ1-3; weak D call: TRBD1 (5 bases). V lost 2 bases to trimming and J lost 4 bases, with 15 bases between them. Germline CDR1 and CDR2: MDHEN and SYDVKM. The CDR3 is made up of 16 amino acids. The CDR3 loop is CASSLGAAQEGNTIYF. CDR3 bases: TGTGCCAGCAGTTTAGGGGCCGCCCAGGAAGGAAACACCATATATTTT.

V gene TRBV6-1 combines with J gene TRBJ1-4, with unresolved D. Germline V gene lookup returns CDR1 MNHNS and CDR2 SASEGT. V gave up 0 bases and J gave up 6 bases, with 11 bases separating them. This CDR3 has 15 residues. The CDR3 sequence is CASSEATTRDEKLFF. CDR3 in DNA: TGTGCCAGCAGTGAAGCAACGACTCGGGATGAAAAACTGTTTTTT.

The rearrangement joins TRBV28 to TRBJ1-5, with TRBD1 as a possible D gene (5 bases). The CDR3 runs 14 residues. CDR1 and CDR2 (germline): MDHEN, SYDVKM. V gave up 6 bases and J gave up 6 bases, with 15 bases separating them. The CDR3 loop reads CASRGGTSGQPQHF. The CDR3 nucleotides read TGTGCCAGCAGGGGGGGGACCAGCGGTCAGCCCCAGCATTTT.

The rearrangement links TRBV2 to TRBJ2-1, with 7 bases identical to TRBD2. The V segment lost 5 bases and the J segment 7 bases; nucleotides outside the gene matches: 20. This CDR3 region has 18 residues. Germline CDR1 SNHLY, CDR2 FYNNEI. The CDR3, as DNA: TGTGCCAGCAGTTTGGACGGGGCCACTAGCGCCGGTCTTAATGAGCAGTTCTTC. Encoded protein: CASSLDGATSAGLNEQFF.

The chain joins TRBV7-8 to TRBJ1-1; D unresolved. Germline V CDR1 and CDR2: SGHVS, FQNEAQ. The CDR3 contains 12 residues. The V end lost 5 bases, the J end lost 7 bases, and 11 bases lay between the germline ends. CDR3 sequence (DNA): TGTGCCAGCAGCCGGCGAAGAGGTGAAGCTTTCTTT. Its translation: CASSRRRGEAFF.